In this sample, the clone carrying this T cell receptor beta chain turned up many times. Its antigen is unidentified. V lost 4 bases, J lost 5 bases, and 2 bases stayed unmatched. The CDR3 runs 13 residues. Germline CDR1 is SGHRS and CDR2 is YFSETQ. This specimen belongs to a study of neurological immune-mediated disorders. Overall study results and limits: One related-CDR3 cluster, found by phylogenetic grouping, held repertoires of 18 of 34 multiple sclerosis patients and is a possible signature.

Unsorted libraries were derived from 2 million PBMCs stored at -80 C. TCRdb re-derived calls from the 5' RACE reads in MiXCR, one entry per CDR3 protein. In the table there are about 46,000 distinct CDR3 sequences, roughly 2% of which are singletons. The receptor was derived from a woman aged 40 to 49 with multiple sclerosis. This rearrangement joins TRBV5-1 to TRBJ2-1; 8 nucleotides align to TRBD1. Source material: PBMCs. The CDR3 DNA reads as TGCGCCAGCAGCCAGGGACAGGACAATGAGCAGTTCTTC. Amino acids: CASSQGQDNEQFF.